This passage covers 24 T cell receptor beta chains from one sample sequenced in a study of regulatory T cells in long-lasting Graves disease. Documented time point: newly diagnosed GD, antithyroid drugs for less than 3 months. RNA isolated from PBMCs was used to make the TCR library. To make TCR beta libraries, researchers used iRepertoire HTBI primers and Arm-PCR of CDR3 regions. From the multiplex PCR reads, TCRdb called clonotypes with MiXCR, one entry per CDR3 protein. The table records some 340,000 distinct CDR3 sequences, approximately 12% of them present only once. These records were also assigned to another study, of T cells in Graves' hyperthyroidism and ophthalmopathy.

The sample here was peripheral blood mononuclear cells (PBMCs), taken at new diagnosis, from a patient treated with antithyroid drugs. The source of these receptors is a young woman with Graves disease.

This clonotype has a handful of counts. J is TRBJ1-4 and V is TRBV15; D ambiguous. Germline V gene data show CDR1 as LNHNV and CDR2 as YYDKDF (reference sequence). This CDR3 spans 14 amino acids. V lost 0 bases and J lost 3, with 5 bases in between. The CDR3 sequence is CATSRDLPNEKLFF. The CDR3, as DNA: TGTGCCACCAGCAGAGACTTGCCTAATGAAAAACTGTTTTTT.

In its sample, this clonotype was seen many times. The chain recombines TRBV10-1 with TRBJ2-1; 12 bases align to TRBD2. V dropped 5 bases and J dropped 9; count of bases not matched to a gene: 11. The CDR3 contains 16 residues. Germline V gene lookup returns CDR1 WNHNN and CDR2 SYGVQD (reference sequence). The CDR3: CASSPRLAGEVSEQFF. The DNA of the CDR3 is TGCGCCAGCAGTCCGAGACTAGCGGGAGAAGTTAGTGAGCAGTTCTTC.

In its sample, this clonotype was seen many times. CDR3 in DNA: TGTGCCAGCAGTCCTAAAAAGGAGCAGTACGTC. This translates into CASSPKKEQYV. The gene calls are TRBV27 and TRBJ2-7, with no clear D. This CDR3 comprises 11 residues. Trimming left V 5 bases short and J 7 bases short, with 9 bases between. Germline V gives CDR1 MNHEY, CDR2 SMNVEV (reference sequence).

This clonotype was observed many times. This sequence joins TRBV12-3 or TRBV12-4 and TRBJ1-5, with 9 positions matching TRBD1. This CDR3 is built from 15 residues. Unmatched junction bases numbered 8, after V lost 5 bases and J lost 6 bases. CDR3 bases: TGTGCCAGCAGTCCACTGGGACAGGGAAGTCAGCCCCAGCATTTT. This gives the protein CASSPLGQGSQPQHF.

With respect to this clonotype: This may be a read error, as it is one base from a much larger clone. The rearrangement links TRBV6-1 to TRBJ2-4; D remains ambiguous. The CDR3 contains 13 residues. Trimming left V 4 bases short and J 8 bases short, with 12 bases between. Germline CDR1 and CDR2: MNHNS and SASEGT. CDR3 protein: CASSGLQADIQYF. In DNA form, the CDR3 reads TGTGCCAGCAGTGGACTCCAGGCCGACATTCAGTACTTC.

This clonotype appeared many times. The chain joins TRBV20-1 to TRBJ2-1, with 8 positions matching TRBD2. In germline, CDR1 is DFQATT, CDR2 SNEGSKA (reference sequence). CDR3 length: 15 residues. V lost 4 bases to trimming and J lost 0 bases; unmatched junction nucleotides: 5. CDR3 sequence reads: CSATIAGRSYNEQFF. CDR3 DNA: TGCAGTGCTACAATAGCGGGACGCTCCTACAATGAGCAGTTCTTC.

This clonotype came up a few times. The rearrangement links TRBV4-2 to TRBJ1-2, with D perhaps matching TRBD1 (5 bases). Germline V gene sequence: CDR1 LGHNA, CDR2 YNFKEQ. This CDR3 contains 15 residues. V was clipped by 0 bases and J by 4 bases, with 12 bases between them. The CDR3 spells CASSQEERQLYGYTF. In DNA, the CDR3 is TGTGCCAGCAGCCAAGAGGAGCGACAGCTCTATGGCTACACCTTC.

This clonotype was observed at least ten times. The V gene is TRBV20-1, the J gene TRBJ2-7, with D possibly matching TRBD1 (5 bases). V was trimmed by 2 bases and J by 3 bases, leaving 11 bases between them. Germline assignment: CDR1 DFQATT and CDR2 SNEGSKA (reference sequence). This CDR3 spans 13 amino acids. The CDR3: CSARRQTSYEQYF. DNA of the CDR3: TGCAGTGCTAGAAGACAGACGAGCTACGAGCAGTACTTC.

This clonotype occurred many times. This chain joins TRBV13 and TRBJ2-1; 14 bases align to TRBD2. Germline V gene sequence: CDR1 PRHDT, CDR2 FYEKMQ (reference sequence). V lost 4 bases and J lost 9; bases outside the gene matches: 5. The CDR3 consists of 15 residues. CDR3 region: CASSWGTSGGGEQFF. The DNA of the CDR3 is TGTGCCAGCAGCTGGGGGACTAGCGGGGGTGGTGAGCAGTTCTTC.

This clonotype has at least ten counts. The chain combines TRBV3-1 with TRBJ2-5; perhaps TRBD2 as D (5 bases). Germline CDR1 is LGHDT and CDR2 is YNNKEL (reference sequence). V was cut by 4 bases and J by 5 bases, with 14 bases left in between. CDR3 length equals 14 residues. Here the CDR3 DNA reads TGTGCCAGCAGCCTGGGGAGAATGAGGGAGACCCAGTACTTC. Amino acid sequence: CASSLGRMRETQYF.

The rearrangement links TRBV10-3 to TRBJ2-2, with 7 bases identical to TRBD2. The V gene end was trimmed by 4 bases and the J gene end by 2 bases; junction bases not matched to a gene: 1. The germline gives CDR1 ENHRY, CDR2 SYGVKD. The CDR3 length is 14 residues. This chain's CDR3 is CAISGGGNTGELFF. The CDR3 DNA sequence: TGTGCCATCAGTGGGGGGGGAAACACCGGGGAGCTGTTTTTT.

In its sample, this clonotype was seen many times. The rearrangement joins TRBV7-8 to TRBJ1-1; D gene ambiguous. Between the trimmed V and J ends, which lost 3 bases and 0 bases, there was a span of 11 bases. CDR3 length: 15 amino acids. Germline V gene lookup returns CDR1 SGHVS and CDR2 FQNEAQ. CDR3 in DNA: TGTGCCAGCAGCTTCGAAGGGAGGATGAACACTGAAGCTTTCTTT. This gives the protein CASSFEGRMNTEAFF.

The sample holds many counts of this clonotype. This chain links TRBV12-3 or TRBV12-4 with TRBJ1-2, with 7 bases identical to TRBD1. The length of the CDR3 is 15 residues. After removal of 5 bases from V and 0 bases from J, the junction contained 6 bases not matched to a gene. CDR3 DNA sequence: TGTGCCAGCAGTCCCCGGGACAGACCTAACTATGGCTACACCTTC. As protein: CASSPRDRPNYGYTF.

There are many counts of this clonotype. In nucleotides, the CDR3 is TGTGCCACCAGTGAACCGATAGGTCCCCGGGCAGAGACCCAGTACTTC. As protein: CATSEPIGPRAETQYF. This rearrangement joins TRBV24-1 to TRBJ2-5; D is undetermined. In germline, CDR1 is KGHDR, CDR2 SFDVKD. The CDR3 is 16 residues long. The germline V and J ends were trimmed by 4 bases and 4 bases, with 18 bases remaining between them.

In this sample, this clonotype turned up a few times. J is TRBJ2-1 and V is TRBV4-3; unclear D gene. Germline CDR1 LGHNA, CDR2 YSLEER. V lost 1 base and J 3 bases, leaving 7 bases between the germline ends. The CDR3 runs to 14 residues. In DNA form, the CDR3 reads TGCGCCAGCAGCCAAGCGGCTGGCTACAATGAGCAGTTCTTC. It translates to CASSQAAGYNEQFF.

A few counts support this clonotype. The DNA for the CDR3 is TGCGCCAGCAGCCCTCTGGGTTTGACTTACAAGCAGGGAGAGACCCAGTACTTC. The encoded protein is CASSPLGLTYKQGETQYF. The rearrangement uses TRBV10-2 and TRBJ2-5, with D perhaps TRBD1 (5 bases). This CDR3 is built from 18 residues. The germline gives CDR1 WSHSY, CDR2 SAAADI. The V end was cut by 6 bases, the J end by 4 bases, with 27 bases between.

This clonotype was seen only a few times. This chain links TRBV7-6 with TRBJ2-5; possible D gene TRBD2, 5 bases. V was trimmed by 9 bases and J by 5 bases, leaving 19 bases between them. The CDR3 contains 14 residues. CDR1 is SGHVS, CDR2 FNYEAQ, per germline. The CDR3 sequence: CASASGNSGETQYF. The CDR3 coding sequence is TGTGCCAGTGCGAGCGGTAACAGTGGGGAGACCCAGTACTTC.

Comment on this clonotype: This may come from a read error, since a much larger clone is one base off. The chain links TRBV11-2 to TRBJ2-7; 8 nucleotides agree with TRBD1. Germline V lookup: CDR1 SGHAT, CDR2 FQNNGV. Unmatched junction bases numbered 22, after V lost 7 bases and J lost 5 bases. The CDR3 is made up of 18 amino acids. In DNA, the CDR3 is TGTGCCAGCAAGTCGGGCCCCCATCGGACAGGGTCAAAAGACGAGCAGTACGTC. Protein product: CASKSGPHRTGSKDEQYV.

This clonotype occurred many times. This sequence joins TRBV12-3 or TRBV12-4 and TRBJ1-2; D ambiguous. Trimming stripped 8 bases from V and 5 bases from J, with 15 bases between. The CDR3 runs to 13 residues. The CDR3 reads CASVSLDVYGYTF. The DNA of the CDR3 is TGTGCCAGCGTATCCCTGGACGTTTATGGCTACACCTTC.

The table lists this clonotype with many counts. This chain joins TRBV29-1 and TRBJ2-1; tentatively, D is TRBD1 (6 bases). Trimming stripped 3 bases from V and 2 bases from J, with 14 bases between. CDR1 and CDR2 (germline): SQVTM, ANQGSEA. This CDR3 has 15 amino acids. This CDR3 is CSVDSPPGAYNEQFF. CDR3 nucleotides: TGCAGCGTTGACTCTCCGCCAGGGGCCTACAATGAGCAGTTCTTC.

The sample holds many counts of this clonotype. The J gene is TRBJ2-1, the V gene TRBV11-1; 7 bases map to TRBD1. Germline-derived CDR1 and CDR2 are SGHAT and FQDESV (reference sequence). The CDR3 contains 16 residues. V trimming: 0 bases; J trimming: 0 bases; junction bases outside the gene matches: 2. This chain's CDR3 is CASSLADRVSYNEQFF. In DNA form, the CDR3 reads TGTGCCAGCAGCTTAGCTGACAGGGTCTCCTACAATGAGCAGTTCTTC.

This clonotype was observed at least ten times. The chain employs TRBV6-2 or TRBV6-3 and TRBJ2-7, with 13 bases matching TRBD2. V was pared by 6 bases and J by 4 bases, with 9 bases of the junction left unmatched. The CDR3 runs to 16 residues. The germline CDR1 and CDR2 sequences are MNHEY and SVGEGT. The CDR3, as DNA: TGTGCCAGCAGACAAAGGACTAGCGGGAGCGCTTACGAGCAGTACTTC. Residues: CASRQRTSGSAYEQYF.

This clonotype occurred a few times. The V gene is TRBV5-1, the J gene TRBJ2-7, with a weak D call TRBD1 (5 bases). In germline, CDR1 is SGHRS, CDR2 YFSETQ. The CDR3 extends over 16 amino acids. The V and J ends lost 4 bases and 1 base respectively, with 18 bases between them. In nucleotides, the CDR3 is TGCGCCAGCAGCCCAGTCCCGTCGACAGTATCCTACGAGCAGTACTTC. It yields the protein CASSPVPSTVSYEQYF.

The V gene is TRBV10-3, the J gene TRBJ2-2; D gene uncertain. Trimming took 10 bases from V and 5 from J, leaving 11 bases between them. This CDR3 has 12 residues. Germline CDR1 ENHRY, CDR2 SYGVKD. CDR3 in amino acids: CATEIDTGELFF. The CDR3 DNA is TGTGCCACGGAGATAGATACCGGGGAGCTGTTTTTT.